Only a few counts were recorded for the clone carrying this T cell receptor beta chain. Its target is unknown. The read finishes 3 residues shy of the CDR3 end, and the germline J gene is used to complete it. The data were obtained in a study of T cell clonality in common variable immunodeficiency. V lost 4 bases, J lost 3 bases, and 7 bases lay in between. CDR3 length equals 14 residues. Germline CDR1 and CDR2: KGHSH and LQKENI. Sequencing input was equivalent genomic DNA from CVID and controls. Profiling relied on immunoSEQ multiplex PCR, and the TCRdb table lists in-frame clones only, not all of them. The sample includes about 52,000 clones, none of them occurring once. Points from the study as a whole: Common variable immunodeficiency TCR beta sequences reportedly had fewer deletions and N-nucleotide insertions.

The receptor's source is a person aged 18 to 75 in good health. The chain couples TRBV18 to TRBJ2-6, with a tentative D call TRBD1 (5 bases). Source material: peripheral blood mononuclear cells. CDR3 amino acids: CASSRTIGANVLTF. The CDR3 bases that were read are TGTGCCAGCTCACGGACAATTGGGGCCAACGTC.